This TCR beta chain was recovered during a study of T cell changes during pregnancy in multiple sclerosis. Clones were sequenced by immunoSEQ multiplex PCR, and TCRdb holds only the in-frame ones, with some missing. Of around 60,000 clones listed, around 90% were seen once; the top ten hold 2.5% to 3.5%. Per the germline V gene, CDR1 is LNHDA and CDR2 is SQIVND (reference sequence). V lost 3 bases and J lost 6, with 11 bases in between. The CDR3 is made up of 13 amino acids. The TCR was taken from a female donor in good health, enrolled as a control in a pregnancy study. The chain employs TRBV19 and TRBJ1-2; unclear D gene. The source material was peripheral blood, sampled in the third trimester of pregnancy. This chain's CDR3 is CASSILTHHGYTF. The CDR3 DNA sequence: TGTGCCAGTAGTATTCTAACGCATCATGGCTACACCTTC.